A selection of T cell receptor beta chains follows, all from one sample in a study of cytomegalovirus exposure and HLA in healthy donors. Clones were sequenced by immunoSEQ multiplex PCR, and TCRdb holds only the in-frame ones, with some missing. The sample includes fewer than 250,000 clones, about four fifths of them seen just once. What was sequenced was PBMCs. These receptors were obtained from a man in his thirties or forties in good health and CMV-seropositive. Both conserved end residues are part of each CDR3. A D gene is named only where the DNA matches it firmly. Clone size is not always given. Where it is, it says once, few, many or a class for expanded clones.

j_call clone_size d_call v_call cdr3_length cdr3_nt cdr3_aa
TRBJ2-5 NA TRBD1 TRBV5-4 16 TGTGCCAGCAGCTGGGGACAGGGGGCGCTCGGAGAGACCCAGTACTTC CASSWGQGALGETQYF
TRBJ2-3 NA NA TRBV7-4 16 TGTGCCAGCAGCTCGGGGGGCAGTGTAGGAGCTGATACGCAGTATTTT CASSSGGSVGADTQYF
TRBJ1-6 NA NA TRBV6-5 14 TGTGCCAGCAGTTACGACACGGCGAAGTCACCCCTCCACTTT CASSYDTAKSPLHF
TRBJ1-2 NA NA TRBV14 13 TGTGCCAGCAGCCAAGGACGGAGCTATGGCTACACCTTC CASSQGRSYGYTF
TRBJ2-7 NA TRBD1 TRBV28 13 TGTGCCAGCAGTTGGGACAGAGAATACGAGCAGTACTTC CASSWDREYEQYF
TRBJ1-2 NA NA TRBV11-3 16 TGTGCCAGCAGCTTAGATCGCCAGGGAACTAACTATGGCTACACCTTC CASSLDRQGTNYGYTF
TRBJ1-6 NA NA TRBV11-1 15 TGTGCCAGCAGCTTAGGCAGGGGCCGGCACTCCCCCCTCCACTTT CASSLGRGRHSPLHF
TRBJ2-7 once TRBD1 TRBV9 14 TGTGCCAGCAGCTTAGGGACAGCCTCCTACGAGCAGTACTTC CASSLGTASYEQYF
TRBJ2-2 NA TRBD1 TRBV2 15 TGTGCCATCCCTTTCGCCGACAGGGGCACCGGGGAGCTGTTTTTT CAIPFADRGTGELFF
TRBJ2-3 once TRBD1 TRBV5-6 14 TGTGCCAGCAGCTTTCGGACAGGGACAGATACGCAGTATTTT CASSFRTGTDTQYF
TRBJ2-1 NA TRBD2 TRBV5-1 15 TGCGCCAGCAGCCTGGCTAGCGGGGGGGACAATGAGCAGTTCTTC CASSLASGGDNEQFF
TRBJ2-7 NA TRBD1 TRBV7-9 14 TGTGCCAGCAGCAAAAGACAGGGTCCCAACGAGCAGTACTTC CASSKRQGPNEQYF
TRBJ1-2 NA NA TRBV2 12 TGTGCCAGCAGTGAGACAGCCTATGGCTACACCTTC CASSETAYGYTF
TRBJ1-2 NA NA TRBV27 15 TGTGCCAGCAGTTTAGAGGAGTTACCGCACTATGGCTACACCTTC CASSLEELPHYGYTF
TRBJ2-7 NA TRBD2 TRBV10-3 15 TGTGCCATCAGTGGGACTAGCGGGGGGCTCTACGAGCAGTACTTC CAISGTSGGLYEQYF
TRBJ2-1 NA TRBD2 TRBV19 14 TGTGCCAGTAGGCAACCACTAGCGGGGTATGAGCAGTTCTTC CASRQPLAGYEQFF
TRBJ2-3 NA NA TRBV7-8 14 TGTGCCAGCAGCCCGACAGGCCCCACAGATACGCAGTATTTT CASSPTGPTDTQYF
TRBJ1-2 few NA TRBV18 15 TGTGCCAGCTCACCAGGGCAGGGTGGCCACTATGGCTACACCTTC CASSPGQGGHYGYTF
TRBJ1-1 NA NA TRBV18 14 TGTGCCAGCTCTCAGGATGGTATGGACACTGAAGCTTTCTTT CASSQDGMDTEAFF
TRBJ1-6 NA NA TRBV18 14 TGTGCCAGCTCACCGACCGACAGCTATTCACCCCTCCACTTT CASSPTDSYSPLHF
TRBJ2-1 once NA TRBV2 16 TGTGCCAGCAGTGATCGTCGCGGGGGCCCCACTACTGAGCAGTTCTTC CASSDRRGGPTTEQFF
TRBJ2-5 few TRBD1 TRBV4-3 14 TGCGCCAGCAGCCATGGACAGGGCAGAGAGACCCAGTACTTC CASSHGQGRETQYF
TRBJ1-1 NA NA TRBV10-3 14 TGTGCCATCGGGAGACGGGAAAGGAACACTGAAGCTTTCTTT CAIGRRERNTEAFF
TRBJ2-2 NA TRBD2 TRBV5-1 15 TGCGCCAGCAGCCCGACTAGCGGGTCTAGGGGGGAGCTGTTTTTT CASSPTSGSRGELFF
TRBJ2-6 NA TRBD1 TRBV7-6 19 TGTGCCAGCAGCTTAACCCCGACAGGGGGATTCTCTGGGGCCAACGTCCTGACTTTC CASSLTPTGGFSGANVLTF
TRBJ1-5 few NA TRBV30 16 TGTGCCTGGAGTGCTGGTGGAGGGATTAGCAATCAGCCCCAGCATTTT CAWSAGGGISNQPQHF
TRBJ2-7 NA TRBD1 TRBV19 15 TGTGCCAGTAGTACCTTGACAGGGGGGTCCTACGAGCAGTACTTC CASSTLTGGSYEQYF
TRBJ2-5 once TRBD2 TRBV28 17 TGTGCCAGCAGTTTAATGGGGACTAGCCGCTACCAAGAGACCCAGTACTTC CASSLMGTSRYQETQYF
TRBJ1-4 NA TRBD1 TRBV13 16 TGTGCCAGCAGCCTAGGGGGCCTCCCAACTAATGAAAAACTGTTTTTT CASSLGGLPTNEKLFF
TRBJ2-2 NA TRBD2 TRBV7-2 14 TGTGCCAGCAGGGGACTAGCGGAGACCGGGGAGCTGTTTTTT CASRGLAETGELFF
TRBJ2-5 NA NA TRBV5-6 13 TGTGCCAGCAGCCATAAGGGGTCAGAGACCCAGTACTTC CASSHKGSETQYF
TRBJ1-2 NA NA TRBV29-1 8 TGCAGCGTTCGGGGAGAAACCTTC CSVRGETF
TRBJ1-1 NA NA TRBV5-6 15 TGTGCCAGCAGCTTTTTGGGCGCTGCAGCCACTGAAGCTTTCTTT CASSFLGAAATEAFF
TRBJ1-4 NA NA TRBV7-2 15 TGTGCCAGCAGCCCCCCCGGGGGGGATGGCGAAAAACTGTTTTTT CASSPPGGDGEKLFF
TRBJ1-1 NA NA TRBV7-9 15 TGTGCCAGCAGCTTATATAGTGGGGGGGGCTCTGAAGCTTTCTTT CASSLYSGGGSEAFF
TRBJ2-3 NA TRBD2 TRBV7-2 18 TGTGCCAGCAGCTTGGGGCTAGCGGGAGGATGGGGCACAGATACGCAGTATTTT CASSLGLAGGWGTDTQYF
TRBJ1-1 NA TRBD1 TRBV6-5 14 TGTGCCACCAATTCGGGACAGATGAACACTGAAGCTTTCTTT CATNSGQMNTEAFF
TRBJ1-1 NA NA TRBV28 14 TGTGCCAGCAGTTGGGTCAGGGGGAACACTGAAGCTTTCTTT CASSWVRGNTEAFF
TRBJ1-2 NA TRBD1 TRBV7-9 16 TGTGCCAGCAGCTTAGGGGGGACAGAATCTAACTATGGCTACACCTTC CASSLGGTESNYGYTF
TRBJ2-7 once TRBD1 TRBV19 13 TGTGCCAGTAGTTTCGGCAGGGGGAACGAGCAGTACTTC CASSFGRGNEQYF
TRBJ1-3 NA NA TRBV19 14 TGTGCCAGTAGATCCCCAGGCTCTGGAAACACCATATATTTT CASRSPGSGNTIYF
TRBJ1-1 NA TRBD1 TRBV10-3 14 TGTGCCGCCTGGGGACAGGACATGAACACTGAAGCTTTCTTT CAAWGQDMNTEAFF
TRBJ2-7 NA TRBD2 TRBV9 15 TGTGCCAGCAGCGCGCCGGGACTAGCTTCCTACGAGCAGTACTTC CASSAPGLASYEQYF
TRBJ1-2 NA NA TRBV11-2 13 TGTGCCAGCAGCTTAGCCGGGAACTATGGCTACACCTTC CASSLAGNYGYTF
TRBJ2-5 few TRBD2 TRBV18 18 TGTGCCAGCTCACCGGGACTAGCGGGAGTAGGACTACAAGAGACCCAGTACTTC CASSPGLAGVGLQETQYF
TRBJ2-5 few NA TRBV5-8 15 TGTGCCAGCAGCGATTTTAGGCTCCCCGGGGGGACCCAGTACTTC CASSDFRLPGGTQYF
TRBJ2-7 NA TRBD1 TRBV30 16 TGTGCCTGGAGGGGAGACAGGGGTGAAAGCGGGTACGAGCAGTACTTC CAWRGDRGESGYEQYF